The clone carrying this T cell receptor beta chain was recorded at least ten times. This entry comes from a study of T cells of healthy individuals. One entry per CDR3 protein, called by TCRdb with MiXCR from the 5' RACE reads. The sample includes tens of thousands of distinct CDR3 sequences, 4% to 5.5% of them seen just once. Germline loops: CDR1 SGHDN, CDR2 FVKESK. This CDR3 comprises 15 residues. V trimming: 0 bases; J trimming: 6 bases; junction bases outside the gene matches: 6. This rearrangement joins TRBV14 to TRBJ2-7, with 9 positions matching TRBD1. The source of this sequence is a human donor in good health. The CDR3 loop reads CASSQDSGTGREQYF. CDR3 DNA sequence: TGTGCCAGCAGCCAAGATTCCGGGACAGGGCGCGAGCAGTACTTC.